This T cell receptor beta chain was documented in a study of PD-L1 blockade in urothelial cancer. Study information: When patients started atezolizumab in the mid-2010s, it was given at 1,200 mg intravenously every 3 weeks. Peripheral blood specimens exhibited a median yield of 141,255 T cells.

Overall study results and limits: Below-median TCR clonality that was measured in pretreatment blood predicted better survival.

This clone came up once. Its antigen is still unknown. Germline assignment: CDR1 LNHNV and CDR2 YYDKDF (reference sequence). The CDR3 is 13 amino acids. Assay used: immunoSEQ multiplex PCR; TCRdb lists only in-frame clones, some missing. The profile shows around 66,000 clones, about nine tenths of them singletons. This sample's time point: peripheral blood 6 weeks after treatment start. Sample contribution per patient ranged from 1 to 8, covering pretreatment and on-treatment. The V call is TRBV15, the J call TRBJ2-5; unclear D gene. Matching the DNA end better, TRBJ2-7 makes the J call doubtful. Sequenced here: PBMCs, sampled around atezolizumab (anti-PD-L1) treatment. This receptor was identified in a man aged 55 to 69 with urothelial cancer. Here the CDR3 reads CATSREYVYEQYF. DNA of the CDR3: TGTGCCACCAGCAGAGAGTACGTTTACGAGCAGTACTTC.